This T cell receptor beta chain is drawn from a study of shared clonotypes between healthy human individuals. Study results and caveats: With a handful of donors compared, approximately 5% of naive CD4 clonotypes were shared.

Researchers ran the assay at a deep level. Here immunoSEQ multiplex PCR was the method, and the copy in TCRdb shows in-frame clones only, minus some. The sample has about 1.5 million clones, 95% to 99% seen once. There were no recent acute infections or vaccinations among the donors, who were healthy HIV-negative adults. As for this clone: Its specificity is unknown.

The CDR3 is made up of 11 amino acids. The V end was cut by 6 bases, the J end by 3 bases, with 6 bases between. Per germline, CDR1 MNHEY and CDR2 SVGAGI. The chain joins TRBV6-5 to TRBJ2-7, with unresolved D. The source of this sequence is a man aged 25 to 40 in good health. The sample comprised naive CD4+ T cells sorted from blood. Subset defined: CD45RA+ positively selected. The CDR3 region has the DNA TGTGCCAGCAGGGATAACTACGAGCAGTACTTC. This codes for CASRDNYEQYF.